This is a list of T cell receptor beta chains from one sample in a study of siplizumab effects on memory and regulatory T cells. TCRdb's copy holds only in-frame clones and misses some; the assay was immunoSEQ multiplex PCR. Found here are roughly 120,000 clones, around 90% of them singletons; the top ten hold more than 0.65%. Sequencing used Tregs sorted from blood. All receptors come from a human donor in good health. The CDR3 runs from the conserved cysteine through the conserved F or W. A D gene is named only where the DNA matches it firmly. Rows may omit the clone size; those that give it use once, few, many or a size class.

v_gene	d_gene	len	j_gene	abundance	CDR3aa	CDR3nt
TRBV28	.	14	TRBJ2-3	.	CASRRGGGTDTQYF	TGTGCCAGCAGGCGGGGCGGAGGCACAGATACGCAGTATTTT
TRBV6-6	.	13	TRBJ1-5	.	CASRAGANQPQHF	TGTGCCAGCAGGGCCGGGGCGAATCAGCCCCAGCATTTT
TRBV18	.	16	TRBJ2-2	once	CASSPLAGQNTGELFF	TGTGCCAGCTCACCACTGGCGGGACAGAACACCGGGGAGCTGTTTTTT
TRBV25-1	.	13	TRBJ1-1	.	CASSDMRDTEAFF	TGTGCCAGCAGTGATATGAGAGACACTGAAGCTTTCTTT
TRBV9	.	16	TRBJ2-1	.	CASSVDWRDFYNEQFF	TGTGCCAGCAGCGTAGATTGGCGGGATTTCTACAATGAGCAGTTCTTC
TRBV11-2	.	12	TRBJ2-7	.	CASSHRQNEQYF	TGTGCCAGCAGCCACCGACAGAACGAGCAGTACTTC
TRBV5-6	.	14	TRBJ1-1	.	CASSLVGGDTEAFF	TGTGCCAGCAGCTTAGTGGGAGGGGACACTGAAGCTTTCTTT
TRBV2	.	16	TRBJ1-5	once	CASGGRGGTGNQPQHF	TGTGCCAGCGGAGGGAGGGGGGGGACCGGCAATCAGCCCCAGCATTTT
TRBV29-1	.	12	TRBJ1-2	.	CSVASVNYGYTF	TGCAGCGTTGCTTCGGTTAACTATGGCTACACCTTC
TRBV27	TRBD1	13	TRBJ1-2	.	CASSRQGAYGYTF	TGTGCCAGCAGTAGACAGGGTGCCTATGGCTACACCTTC
TRBV4-2	.	15	TRBJ2-1	.	CASSQASIQGDEQFF	TGTGCCAGCAGCCAAGCCTCAATACAGGGCGATGAGCAGTTCTTC
TRBV7-9	TRBD2	14	TRBJ2-5	.	CASSQRGTTQTQYF	TGTGCCAGCAGCCAGCGGGGCACGACCCAGACCCAGTACTTC
TRBV18	.	15	TRBJ1-2	.	CASSPQGQSVYGYTF	TGTGCCAGCTCACCACAGGGGCAATCGGTATATGGCTACACCTTC
TRBV5-4	.	15	TRBJ1-1	.	CASSLYRGVNTEAFF	TGTGCCAGCAGCTTGTATAGGGGGGTGAACACTGAAGCTTTCTTT
TRBV7-2	.	13	TRBJ1-5	few	CASSLQGNQPQHF	TGTGCCAGCAGCTTACAGGGCAATCAGCCCCAGCATTTT
TRBV10-3	.	15	TRBJ1-5	.	CAISEGPGGYQPQHF	TGTGCCATCAGTGAAGGACCCGGAGGGTATCAGCCCCAGCATTTT
TRBV11-2	.	14	TRBJ1-2	.	CASSFDRTRDGYTF	TGTGCCAGCAGCTTCGACAGGACCAGGGATGGCTACACCTTC
TRBV18	.	14	TRBJ2-1	once	CASSPFEEVNEQFF	TGTGCCAGCTCACCATTTGAGGAGGTGAATGAGCAGTTCTTC
TRBV5-1	.	14	TRBJ1-3	once	CASSSQGAGNTIYF	TGCGCCAGCAGCAGTCAGGGAGCTGGAAACACCATATATTTT
TRBV10-2	TRBD2	13	TRBJ2-7	.	CASRSSGSYEQYF	TGCGCCAGCAGATCCAGCGGGAGCTACGAGCAGTACTTC
TRBV18	.	13	TRBJ1-1	.	CASSPQGDTEAFF	TGTGCCAGCTCACCACAGGGGGACACTGAAGCTTTCTTT
TRBV5-4	TRBD2	15	TRBJ2-7	.	CASSEGLAAVYEQYF	TGTGCCAGCAGCGAGGGACTAGCGGCCGTCTACGAGCAGTACTTC
TRBV10-3	.	13	TRBJ2-5	.	CAISVAPQETQYF	TGTGCCATCAGTGTCGCCCCACAAGAGACCCAGTACTTC
TRBV7-6	TRBD2	15	TRBJ2-5	.	CASSLVPSGQGAQYF	TGTGCCAGCAGCTTAGTGCCTAGCGGTCAAGGGGCCCAGTACTTC
TRBV9	TRBD1	16	TRBJ1-3	.	CASSPPWTGVRNTIYF	TGTGCCAGCAGCCCCCCATGGACAGGGGTTCGGAACACCATATATTTT
TRBV9	TRBD1	15	TRBJ1-3	.	CASSRGDRDGNTIYF	TGTGCCAGTTCTAGGGGTGACAGGGACGGAAACACCATATATTTT
TRBV6-1	TRBD1	16	TRBJ2-2	.	CASSASRQGTTGELFF	TGTGCCAGCAGTGCTAGTCGACAGGGGACCACCGGGGAGCTGTTTTTT
TRBV19	TRBD1	15	TRBJ2-5	once	CASKESGQGRETQYF	TGTGCCAGTAAGGAGTCGGGACAGGGGCGGGAGACCCAGTACTTC
TRBV25-1	.	15	TRBJ2-1	.	CASSEPGEGGNEQFF	TGTGCCAGCAGTGAACCAGGGGAAGGTGGAAATGAGCAGTTCTTC